Listed here are 30 T cell receptor beta chains from one sample, sequenced in a study of siplizumab effects on memory and regulatory T cells. TCRdb's copy holds only in-frame clones and misses some; the assay was immunoSEQ multiplex PCR. This sample has some 100,000 clones; about 93% occur once, and the top ten carry approximately 12%. Input material: non-Treg CD4+ T cells sorted from blood. These TCRs come from a human donor in good health.

This chain links TRBV4-1 with TRBJ1-1; D not resolved. V was cut by 4 bases and J by 5 bases, with 8 bases left in between. Germline V gene sequence: CDR1 MGHRA, CDR2 YSYEKL. The CDR3 is 12 amino acids. The CDR3 nucleotides are TGCGCCAGCAGCCGTCCAGGAACTGAAGCTTTCTTT. Encoded protein: CASSRPGTEAFF.

This clone was counted once. J is TRBJ1-2 and V is TRBV5-1, with a tentative D call TRBD1 (5 bases). The CDR3 spans 13 residues. CDR1 and CDR2 (germline): SGHRS, YFSETQ. Trimming shortened V by 1 base and J by 8 bases, and 12 bases separated the two germline ends. CDR3 protein: CASSLLGVGGYTF. The CDR3 nucleotides read TGCGCCAGCAGCTTGTTAGGGGTGGGAGGCTACACCTTC.

This clone was observed a single time. V usage is TRBV4-2 and J usage is TRBJ2-7, with 14 bases identical to TRBD2. After removal of 8 bases from V and 4 bases from J, the junction contained 1 base not matched to a gene. The V gene's germline CDR1 is LGHNA and CDR2 YNFKEQ. The CDR3 totals 13 residues. Written as DNA, the CDR3 is TGTGCCAGCGGACTAGCGGGAGGATACGAGCAGTACTTC. Its protein is CASGLAGGYEQYF.

This clone was seen a handful of times. The genes are TRBV4-1 and TRBJ2-1; 7 bases align to TRBD2. With V trimmed by 1 base and J by 0 bases, 3 bases remained unmatched. This CDR3 has 16 residues. CDR1 is MGHRA, CDR2 YSYEKL, per germline. The CDR3 sequence is CASSQGTGGSYNEQFF. As DNA, the CDR3 is TGCGCCAGCAGCCAAGGGACGGGAGGCTCCTACAATGAGCAGTTCTTC.

This clone has a handful of counts. The chain combines TRBV6-5 with TRBJ1-5; 7 positions agree with TRBD1. Looked up from germline, CDR1 is MNHEY and CDR2 is SVGAGI. The CDR3 covers 15 residues. With 6 bases clipped from V and 3 bases from J, the junction kept 8 bases outside the gene matches. In nucleotides, the CDR3 is TGTGCCAGCAGAACCACCGGACAGGCCAATCAGCCCCAGCATTTT. The encoded protein is CASRTTGQANQPQHF.

The V gene is TRBV19, the J gene TRBJ2-2; the D gene is possibly TRBD1 (5 bases). The CDR3 is 15 amino acids. Trimming took off 6 bases at V and 4 bases at J, with 15 bases between the two ends. Per germline, CDR1 LNHDA and CDR2 SQIVND (reference sequence). CDR3 nucleotides: TGTGCCAGTAGGGATTACAGGTCCAGCACCGGGGAGCTGTTTTTT. It specifies CASRDYRSSTGELFF.

The chain couples TRBV4-1 to TRBJ2-6; D is tentatively TRBD1 or TRBD2 (5 bases each). Germline CDR1 and CDR2: MGHRA and YSYEKL. Trimming removed 4 bases from V and 0 bases from J, with 13 bases in between. CDR3 length equals 17 residues. As DNA, the CDR3 is TGCGCCAGCAGCCGAGCCGGGGCAAACTCTGGGGCCAACGTCCTGACTTTC. Amino acids: CASSRAGANSGANVLTF.

This chain links TRBV5-1 with TRBJ1-1; D not resolved. This CDR3 contains 13 residues. The germline V and J ends were trimmed by 2 bases and 2 bases, with 7 bases remaining between them. The V gene's germline CDR1 is SGHRS and CDR2 YFSETQ. In DNA form, the CDR3 reads TGCGCCAGCAGCTTTCAGGTTAACACTGAAGCTTTCTTT. Translated: CASSFQVNTEAFF.

The table lists this clone with a few counts. CDR3 protein: CASSLPRDYGYTF. The CDR3 DNA reads TGTGCCAGCAGCTTACCCAGGGACTATGGCTACACCTTC. The V and J genes are TRBV7-9 and TRBJ1-2; a possible D gene is TRBD1 (5 bases). Germline CDR1 is SEHNR and CDR2 is FQNEAQ (reference sequence). Trimming left V 2 bases short and J 3 bases short, with 7 bases between. CDR3 length equals 13 residues.

The chain links TRBV12-5 to TRBJ1-1; D unclear. V shed 5 bases and J shed 6 bases, with 13 bases lying between them. Germline values: CDR1 LGHNT, CDR2 FRNRAP. The CDR3 has 13 amino acids. CDR3 loop: CASGTPPPAEAFF. The CDR3 region has the DNA TGTGCTAGTGGTACCCCACCGCCCGCTGAAGCTTTCTTT.

The V and J genes are TRBV4-1 and TRBJ2-7; D might be TRBD1 (5 bases). This CDR3 has 16 amino acids. V was cut by 1 base and J by 3 bases, with 16 bases left in between. The V gene's germline CDR1 is MGHRA and CDR2 YSYEKL. The CDR3 loop reads CASSQAPDTSYYEQYF. The CDR3 bases are TGCGCCAGCAGCCAAGCCCCGGACACTTCTTACTACGAGCAGTACTTC.

This chain joins TRBV10-3 and TRBJ2-3; 13 bases are a match to TRBD2. The CDR3 has 19 amino acids. Germline loops: CDR1 ENHRY, CDR2 SYGVKD. After removal of 2 bases from V and 4 bases from J, the junction contained 12 bases not matched to a gene. The CDR3 loop is CAISERWGGLAGDADTQYF. The CDR3 DNA is TGTGCCATCAGTGAGCGGTGGGGTGGACTAGCGGGAGATGCAGATACGCAGTATTTT.

The chain employs TRBV6-6 and TRBJ2-3, with TRBD2 matching 10 bases. This CDR3 has 14 amino acids. The V gene's germline CDR1 is MNHNY and CDR2 SVGAGI (reference sequence). Germline trimming cut 6 bases from V and 3 bases from J; bases unmatched to any gene: 3. CDR3 residues: CASRASGSTDTQYF. As DNA, the CDR3 is TGTGCCAGCAGGGCTAGCGGGAGTACAGATACGCAGTATTTT.

V usage is TRBV5-5 and J usage is TRBJ2-7, with a tentative D call TRBD2 (5 bases). CDR3 length: 16 residues. Per germline, CDR1 SGHKS and CDR2 YYEKEE (reference sequence). V was cut by 4 bases and J by 0 bases, with 17 bases left in between. The CDR3 reads CASSPQGGKDSYEQYF. The CDR3 coding sequence is TGTGCCAGCAGCCCCCAAGGAGGAAAGGACTCCTACGAGCAGTACTTC.

The gene calls are TRBV7-2 and TRBJ2-7, with TRBD1 matching over 7 bases. The CDR3 is 15 amino acids. In germline, CDR1 is SGHTA, CDR2 FQGNSA. V lost 0 bases to trimming and J lost 5 bases; unmatched junction nucleotides: 7. CDR3 nucleotides: TGTGCCAGCAGCTTAGCTCGTGACAGGGTCCACGAGCAGTACTTC. This gives the protein CASSLARDRVHEQYF.

V and J are TRBV6-1 and TRBJ2-7, with D unclear. Germline CDR1 is MNHNS and CDR2 is SASEGT. With 4 bases removed from V and 7 bases from J, the gap between germline ends came to 14 bases. This CDR3 comprises 13 residues. The CDR3 coding sequence is TGTGCCAGCAGTGGCCCACCTACGAGAGAGCAGTACTTC. Its translation: CASSGPPTREQYF.

V is TRBV7-2 and J is TRBJ1-3, with 7 bases matching TRBD1. The CDR3 totals 15 residues. Germline V gives CDR1 SGHTA, CDR2 FQGNSA. V shed 3 bases, J shed 4 bases, and the junction held 6 bases outside the gene matches. The CDR3 is CASSFTTGSGNTIYF. The CDR3 DNA is TGTGCCAGCAGCTTCACGACAGGGTCCGGAAACACCATATATTTT.

V usage is TRBV28 and J usage is TRBJ2-3; 11 bases align to TRBD2. In germline, CDR1 is MDHEN, CDR2 SYDVKM. After removal of 7 bases from V and 5 bases from J, the junction contained 20 bases not matched to a gene. The CDR3 runs 19 residues. CDR3 sequence reads: CASNPLSIIAGGPIDTQYF. The CDR3 region has the DNA TGTGCCAGCAACCCCTTAAGTATTATAGCGGGAGGGCCGATAGATACGCAGTATTTT.

The V call is TRBV7-9, the J call TRBJ2-1, with D perhaps assigned TRBD1 or TRBD2 (6 bases each). Trimming left V 4 bases short and J 4 bases short, with 20 bases between. The CDR3 contains 17 residues. Per germline, CDR1 SEHNR and CDR2 FQNEAQ (reference sequence). CDR3 DNA: TGTGCCAGCAGCTCCGCGGGACAAGGAGGTGGATACAATGAGCAGTTCTTC. This sequence encodes CASSSAGQGGGYNEQFF.

This clone was found once. The chain has TRBV5-4 and TRBJ2-3, with D perhaps TRBD2 (5 bases). Deletions cut 4 bases from V and 3 bases from J, with 9 bases between. CDR3 length: 13 residues. The germline V gene has CDR1 SGHNT and CDR2 YYREEE (reference sequence). The DNA for the CDR3 is TGTGCCAGCAGCCTCAGACTAACAGATACGCAGTATTTT. It yields the protein CASSLRLTDTQYF. Drawing the rest from reference TRBV5-4 and TRBJ2-3, the complete variable domain is ETGVTQSPTHLIKTRGQQVTLRCSSQSGHNTVSWYQQALGQGPQFIFQYYREEENGRGNFPPRFSGLQFPNYSSELNVNALELDDSALYLCASSLRLTDTQYFGPGTRLTVL.

The gene calls are TRBV11-3 and TRBJ2-7; no reliable D call. From germline, CDR1 is SGHNT and CDR2 YENEEA. The CDR3 contains 13 residues. V gave up 2 bases and J gave up 2 bases, with 7 bases separating them. CDR3 sequence reads: CASSLRTAYEQYF. CDR3 in DNA: TGTGCCAGCAGCTTACGGACCGCCTACGAGCAGTACTTC.

CDR3 region: CASASSSFQRQLYNEQFF. The CDR3, as DNA: TGCGCCAGCGCGAGCTCGTCCTTCCAGCGTCAGTTATACAATGAGCAGTTCTTC. The chain has TRBV5-1 and TRBJ2-1; D gene unclear. The CDR3 is 18 amino acids. In germline, CDR1 is SGHRS, CDR2 YFSETQ. V lost 7 bases, J lost 4 bases, and 27 bases lay in between.

The rearrangement uses TRBV19 and TRBJ2-7; D ambiguous. In germline, CDR1 is LNHDA, CDR2 SQIVND (reference sequence). V dropped 4 bases and J dropped 3 bases, with 13 bases sitting between them. CDR3 length: 14 residues. CDR3 sequence reads: CASSKGGIFYEQYF. CDR3 nucleotide sequence: TGTGCCAGTAGTAAGGGTGGGATATTCTACGAGCAGTACTTC.

The V gene is TRBV6-4, the J gene TRBJ2-7; D unclear. The germline CDR1 and CDR2 sequences are MRHNA and SNTAGT. The V gene lost 7 bases and the J gene lost 7 bases, with 8 bases spanning the gap. The CDR3 runs to 10 residues. CDR3 bases: TGTGCCAGCATCCGTGGTGAGCAGTACTTC. This translates into CASIRGEQYF.

This rearrangement joins TRBV6-5 to TRBJ2-1; the D is unclear. The germline gives CDR1 MNHEY, CDR2 SVGAGI. The length of the CDR3 is 15 residues. Trimming cost V 6 bases and J 14 bases, with 26 bases left between them. The CDR3 nucleotides read TGTGCCAGCAGGGACCCCCGACGAGTAGATCGGGCGGAGTTCTTC. Protein sequence: CASRDPRRVDRAEFF.

V usage is TRBV30 and J usage is TRBJ2-6; no definite D call. Germline lookup yields CDR1 GTSNPN and CDR2 SVGIG (reference sequence). Between the trimmed V and J ends, which lost 7 bases and 0 bases, there was a span of 7 bases. CDR3 length: 13 residues. CDR3 sequence reads: CALKYSGANVLTF. The CDR3 DNA sequence: TGTGCCTTGAAATACTCTGGGGCCAACGTCCTGACTTTC.

V and J are TRBV29-1 and TRBJ1-2; D possibly corresponds to TRBD1 (6 bases). The V and J ends lost 5 bases and 7 bases respectively, with 14 bases between them. The CDR3 spans 12 residues. CDR1 is SQVTM, CDR2 ANQGSEA, per germline. The CDR3: CSVRGRVSGYTF. In DNA, the CDR3 is TGCAGCGTTAGGGGGAGAGTGAGTGGCTACACCTTC.

The genes are TRBV19 and TRBJ2-7; 8 bases agree with TRBD1. Losses at the gene ends were 10 bases for V and 2 bases for J; bases not matched to a gene: 4. The CDR3 extends over 12 amino acids. The germline gives CDR1 LNHDA, CDR2 SQIVND (reference sequence). The CDR3 is CATQGAPYEQYF. DNA of the CDR3: TGTGCCACCCAGGGGGCACCCTACGAGCAGTACTTC.

The chain recombines TRBV7-3 with TRBJ1-1; possible D gene TRBD1, 5 bases. Germline lookup yields CDR1 SGHTA and CDR2 FQGTGA. V gave up 5 bases and J gave up 6 bases, with 13 bases separating them. CDR3 size: 13 residues. The CDR3 protein is CASSQRWGAEAFF. The CDR3 bases are TGTGCCAGCAGCCAGAGATGGGGGGCTGAAGCTTTCTTT.

The chain couples TRBV4-1 to TRBJ2-3; 8 bases align to TRBD2. Losses at the gene ends were 3 bases for V and 6 bases for J; bases not matched to a gene: 14. This CDR3 has 17 residues. Germline CDR1 and CDR2: MGHRA and YSYEKL. The CDR3 coding sequence is TGCGCCAGCAGCCACCTCGGACGGCTTTCGGGGGGGGATACGCAGTATTTT. This gives the protein CASSHLGRLSGGDTQYF.